The next 28 T cell receptor beta chains were all read from a single sample in a study of vaccination effects on CD4 cells after COVID-19. TCRdb's table, derived via immunoSEQ multiplex PCR, lists solely in-frame clones and lacks some. The repertoire holds more than 40,000 clones, with 70% to 85% as singletons. ViraFEST used viral peptide pools to expand antigen-specific CD4+ T cells before sequencing. Following culture for 9 to 11 days, CD4+ T cells were isolated. People in the vaccine group had not been infected with SARS-CoV-2 before, and their nucleocapsid antibodies were negative. Which antigens these TCRs recognize remains unknown. The sample consisted of CD4+ T cells from PBMCs cultured with HCoV-NL63 spike peptides, taken before COVID-19 vaccination. Every receptor here comes from a human donor who received a COVID-19 vaccine.

The CDR3 DNA reads TGTGCCACCCGAGGGACAGGGGGTGGCACAGATACGCAGTATTTT. Translation gives CATRGTGGGTDTQYF. This chain joins TRBV24-1 and TRBJ2-3, with 11 bases matching TRBD1. V lost 9 bases, J lost 1 base, and 5 bases stayed unmatched. CDR1 KGHDR and CDR2 SFDVKD come from the germline V gene. The CDR3 extends over 15 amino acids.

The chain couples TRBV6-5 to TRBJ1-5, with TRBD1 as a possible D gene (5 bases). Trimming took 5 bases from V and 3 from J, leaving 14 bases between them. CDR1 is MNHEY and CDR2 is SVGAGI in the germline V gene. The CDR3 extends over 15 amino acids. CDR3 in amino acids: CASSSSQGINQPQHF. DNA for the CDR3: TGTGCCAGCAGTAGTAGTCAGGGAATCAATCAGCCCCAGCATTTT.

In its sample, this clone was seen once. This sequence joins TRBV12-5 and TRBJ1-3, with D tentatively TRBD1 (6 bases). The germline V gene has CDR1 LGHNT and CDR2 FRNRAP. The CDR3 spans 17 residues. The germline V and J ends were trimmed by 2 bases and 0 bases, with 14 bases remaining between them. In nucleotides, the CDR3 is TGTGCTAGTGGTTTGCCAAAGGGACAAATCTCTGGAAACACCATATATTTT. This encodes CASGLPKGQISGNTIYF.

This rearrangement joins TRBV24-1 to TRBJ2-2; 8 bases are a match to TRBD1. The germline V gene encodes CDR1 KGHDR and CDR2 SFDVKD. The CDR3 is 14 residues long. The V and J ends lost 8 bases and 7 bases, in that order; junction bases with no gene match: 8. The CDR3 loop reads CATNAGQGIGELFF. The DNA for the CDR3 is TGTGCCACCAATGCCGGACAGGGTATCGGGGAGCTGTTTTTT.

The chain combines TRBV6-5 with TRBJ1-1; 7 bases agree with TRBD1. The junction had 4 bases not matched to a gene; V was cut back by 2 bases and J by 1 base. This CDR3 comprises 15 residues. Per germline, CDR1 MNHEY and CDR2 SVGAGI. CDR3 nucleotides: TGTGCCAGCAGTTACATGGCAGGGGGGAACACTGAAGCTTTCTTT. Residues: CASSYMAGGNTEAFF.

This clone was counted only a few times. This chain uses TRBV19 with TRBJ2-2; D may be TRBD1 (6 bases). With 3 bases removed from V and 7 bases from J, the gap between germline ends came to 15 bases. Germline CDR1 reads LNHDA; CDR2 reads SQIVND (reference sequence). This CDR3 is built from 15 residues. The CDR3 spells CASSILVARGGELFF. DNA of the CDR3: TGTGCCAGTAGTATCCTTGTGGCCAGGGGCGGGGAGCTGTTTTTT.

The table lists this clone with a few counts. V is TRBV4-3 and J is TRBJ1-1; a possible D gene is TRBD1 (5 bases). CDR3 length: 14 residues. Germline CDR1 reads LGHNA; CDR2 reads YSLEER. Trimming took off 2 bases at V and 3 bases at J, with 10 bases between the two ends. CDR3 sequence reads: CASSQYQGDTEAFF. Here the CDR3 DNA reads TGCGCCAGCAGCCAATATCAAGGGGACACTGAAGCTTTCTTT.

Only a few counts were recorded for this clone. The rearrangement links TRBV19 to TRBJ2-1; 9 bases agree with TRBD1. Unmatched junction bases numbered 8, after V lost 3 bases and J lost 8 bases. This CDR3 has 15 amino acids. Germline CDR1 and CDR2: LNHDA and SQIVND (reference sequence). DNA for the CDR3: TGTGCCAGTAGTATGAAGACAGGGGGAACCCATGAGCAGTTCTTC. It codes for CASSMKTGGTHEQFF.

The CDR3 DNA sequence: TGTGCCAGCAGCTTAGTCAGGGGAAGTGAGTCAGATACGCAGTATTTT. Its translation: CASSLVRGSESDTQYF. The rearrangement joins TRBV7-2 to TRBJ2-3; D is possibly TRBD1 (6 bases). V lost 1 base and J lost 4, with 15 bases in between. The CDR3 runs 16 residues. CDR1 is SGHTA and CDR2 is FQGNSA in the germline V gene.

The chain links TRBV7-2 to TRBJ2-5; no firm D call. This CDR3 region has 11 residues. Germline CDR1 reads SGHTA; CDR2 reads FQGNSA. Trimming removed 5 bases from V and 5 bases from J, with 6 bases in between. The CDR3 spells CASSIQETQYF. The CDR3 nucleotides read TGTGCCAGCAGCATCCAGGAGACCCAGTACTTC.

This rearrangement joins TRBV2 to TRBJ1-2; no clear D gene. CDR1 is SNHLY, CDR2 FYNNEI, per germline. The CDR3 loop spans 13 amino acids. Between the trimmed V and J ends, which lost 10 bases and 4 bases, there was a span of 16 bases. This CDR3 is CATRPDGTYGYTF. The CDR3, as DNA: TGTGCCACCCGGCCGGACGGTACCTATGGCTACACCTTC.

This clone was picked up one time. This chain links TRBV19 with TRBJ2-5, with TRBD2 matching over 13 bases. CDR1 is LNHDA and CDR2 is SQIVND in the germline V gene (reference sequence). CDR3 size: 16 residues. V lost 5 bases to trimming and J lost 5 bases; unmatched junction nucleotides: 8. Written as DNA, the CDR3 is TGTGCCAGTAGTTTTACTAGCGGGGGGGCATATGAGACCCAGTACTTC. Translating gives CASSFTSGGAYETQYF. The full variable domain, in which reference TRBV19 and TRBJ2-5 provide the parts outside the CDR3, is DGGITQSPKYLFRKEGQNVTLSCEQNLNHDAMYWYRQDPGQGLRLIYYSQIVNDFQKGDIAEGYSVSREKKESFPLTVTSAQKNPTAFYLCASSFTSGGAYETQYFGPGTRLLVL.

V gene TRBV7-3 combines with J gene TRBJ1-4; the D gene is possibly TRBD1 (5 bases). Germline values: CDR1 SGHTA, CDR2 FQGTGA. This CDR3 contains 13 residues. V gave up 5 bases and J gave up 5 bases, with 9 bases separating them. CDR3 protein: CASSLGPNEKLFF. DNA of the CDR3: TGTGCCAGCAGCCTGGGACCAAATGAAAAACTGTTTTTT.

J is TRBJ1-2 and V is TRBV6-5; D unresolved. The ends were cut back, 4 bases at V and 3 bases at J, with 6 bases in the middle. The CDR3 consists of 12 residues. CDR1 is MNHEY, CDR2 SVGAGI, per germline. The CDR3 loop reads CASSSDDYGYTF. The CDR3 DNA reads as TGTGCCAGCAGTTCAGACGACTATGGCTACACCTTC.

The rearrangement joins TRBV27 to TRBJ1-5; D is perhaps TRBD1 (5 bases). The CDR3 totals 16 residues. The germline V gene encodes CDR1 MNHEY and CDR2 SMNVEV (reference sequence). Trimming cost V 5 bases and J 7 bases, with 21 bases left between them. The CDR3 nucleotides are TGTGCCAGCAGTGACCTCGGGACTTTTCAAGGGCAGCCCCAGCATTTT. This codes for CASSDLGTFQGQPQHF.

The J gene is TRBJ1-2, the V gene TRBV4-1; 7 nucleotides match TRBD1. The junction had 11 bases not matched to a gene; V was cut back by 0 bases and J by 4 bases. The CDR3 loop spans 17 amino acids. CDR1 is MGHRA, CDR2 YSYEKL, per germline. In nucleotides, the CDR3 is TGCGCCAGCAGCCAAGAGGACTGGCAGGGGGGCCTCTATGGCTACACCTTC. It specifies CASSQEDWQGGLYGYTF.

This chain links TRBV30 with TRBJ2-1, with D perhaps matching TRBD1 (5 bases). Deletions cut 2 bases from V and 9 bases from J, with 20 bases between. Looked up from germline, CDR1 is GTSNPN and CDR2 is SVGIG (reference sequence). CDR3 length: 15 residues. The CDR3 here is CAWSRARSGRGEQFF. For the CDR3, the DNA is TGTGCCTGGAGTCGAGCGAGGAGTGGAAGGGGTGAGCAGTTCTTC.

DNA for the CDR3: TGTGCCAGCAGGTTAATCTCTGGAAACACCATATATTTT. Translation gives CASRLISGNTIYF. The chain carries TRBV12-3 or TRBV12-4 and TRBJ1-3; D uncertain. CDR3 length equals 13 residues. Between the trimmed V and J ends, which lost 6 bases and 0 bases, there was a span of 6 bases.

J is TRBJ1-2 and V is TRBV5-1; the D gene is possibly TRBD1 (6 bases). Germline V gene sequence: CDR1 SGHRS, CDR2 YFSETQ. V was cut by 4 bases and J by 8 bases, with 18 bases left in between. The CDR3 totals 14 residues. CDR3 region: CASSEGVAAIGYTF. For the CDR3, the DNA is TGCGCCAGCAGCGAGGGGGTTGCCGCAATCGGCTACACCTTC.

The V call is TRBV9, the J call TRBJ1-1; possible D gene TRBD1, 5 bases. The V gene lost 0 bases and the J gene lost 3 bases, with 6 bases spanning the gap. Germline-derived CDR1 and CDR2 are SGDLS and YYNGEE. The CDR3 consists of 13 residues. CDR3 nucleotide sequence: TGTGCCAGCAGCGTAGAGGGGTACACTGAAGCTTTCTTT. As protein: CASSVEGYTEAFF.

The chain carries TRBV15 and TRBJ1-1, with TRBD1 as a possible D gene (5 bases). Trimming stripped 1 base from V and 5 bases from J, with 14 bases between. Germline CDR1 LNHNV, CDR2 YYDKDF (reference sequence). This CDR3 contains 15 residues. The CDR3 bases are TGTGCCACCAGCAGAGGGGGCGGGGTAAGGACTGAAGCTTTCTTT. This sequence encodes CATSRGGGVRTEAFF.

The chain has TRBV10-2 and TRBJ2-3; unclear D gene. The ends were cut back, 7 bases at V and 4 bases at J, with 15 bases in the middle. The germline V gene has CDR1 WSHSY and CDR2 SAAADI. This CDR3 has 14 residues. The CDR3 loop reads CASKATFEADTQYF. In nucleotides, the CDR3 is TGCGCCAGCAAGGCTACCTTTGAGGCAGATACGCAGTATTTT.

This clone was counted a single time. The rearrangement links TRBV14 to TRBJ2-3; 7 positions agree with TRBD1. The V and J ends lost 4 bases and 4 bases, in that order; junction bases with no gene match: 5. The CDR3 is 14 residues long. The germline CDR1 and CDR2 sequences are SGHDN and FVKESK. CDR3 loop: CASSLQTGPDTQYF. In DNA, the CDR3 is TGTGCCAGCAGCCTGCAGACAGGGCCAGATACGCAGTATTTT.

The chain has TRBV2 and TRBJ2-1, with D hard to call. CDR1 and CDR2 from the germline V gene are SNHLY and FYNNEI. The V end was cut by 0 bases, the J end by 13 bases, with 4 bases between. The CDR3 extends over 10 amino acids. The CDR3 DNA sequence: TGTGCCAGCAGTGAAGCGCCTCAGTTCTTC. Translating it yields CASSEAPQFF.

The chain employs TRBV21-1 and TRBJ2-7. TRBV21-1 is a documented pseudogene. This CDR3 is 14 amino acids long. CDR3 sequence: CASSRKVDSYEQYV. The DNA of the CDR3 is TGTGCCAGCAGCAGAAAGGTGGATTCCTACGAGCAGTACGTC.

The rearrangement links TRBV11-2 to TRBJ1-3; 9 nucleotides align to TRBD1. V lost 0 bases and J lost 4; bases outside the gene matches: 7. The germline V gene encodes CDR1 SGHAT and CDR2 FQNNGV. This CDR3 is built from 17 residues. The CDR3 loop is CASSLELGQGRGNTIYF. DNA of the CDR3: TGTGCCAGCAGCTTAGAATTAGGACAGGGGCGAGGAAACACCATATATTTT.

The chain has TRBV2 and TRBJ1-5, with unresolved D. The CDR3 is 13 amino acids. The ends were cut back, 4 bases at V and 4 bases at J, with 8 bases in the middle. In germline, CDR1 is SNHLY, CDR2 FYNNEI. The CDR3 DNA reads as TGTGCCAGCAGTGGGACGGGAAATCAGCCCCAGCATTTT. Amino acid sequence: CASSGTGNQPQHF.

V and J are TRBV4-2 and TRBJ1-1; tentative D call: TRBD1 (5 bases). With 1 base removed from V and 6 bases from J, the gap between germline ends came to 18 bases. This CDR3 is built from 16 residues. Germline V gene lookup returns CDR1 LGHNA and CDR2 YNFKEQ. This CDR3 is CASSQVGAGKVAEAFF. The DNA of the CDR3 is TGTGCCAGCAGCCAAGTTGGAGCAGGGAAGGTGGCTGAAGCTTTCTTT.